The 7 T cell receptor beta chains below come from one sample, sequenced in a study of CD8 T cells in ankylosing spondylitis. Findings of the study overall: Apparently characteristic of ankylosing spondylitis blood was a TCR beta motif (eight highly homologous variants).

TCRdb analysed the 5' RACE reads with MiXCR anew, one entry per CDR3 protein. The table shows 500,000 to 650,000 distinct CDR3 sequences, with 5.3% occurring only once. Their antigens remain unidentified. Sequenced material: blood, either unsorted or a sorted T cell fraction (not recorded which). Source of these receptors: a male donor with ankylosing spondylitis.

This sequence joins TRBV15 and TRBJ2-7; 8 bases fit TRBD1. This CDR3 has 16 amino acids. After removal of 3 bases from V and 4 bases from J, the junction contained 11 bases not matched to a gene. The germline V gene has CDR1 LNHNV and CDR2 YYDKDF (reference sequence). The CDR3 loop is CATSSLGTGSEYEQYF. The CDR3 DNA is TGTGCCACCAGCAGCCTCGGGACAGGTTCAGAGTACGAGCAGTACTTC.

This clonotype was found once. A much bigger clone sits one base away, suggesting this may be a read error. CDR3 protein: CASSASGFCNEQFF. The CDR3 bases are TGTGCCAGCAGTGCGAGTGGCTTTTGCAATGAGCAGTTCTTC. This chain uses TRBV2 with TRBJ2-1; D gene unclear. The ends were cut back, 4 bases at V and 6 bases at J, with 13 bases in the middle. The CDR3 spans 14 residues. CDR1 is SNHLY, CDR2 FYNNEI, per germline.

This chain links TRBV3-1 with TRBJ2-7, with D unresolved. Trimming pared 7 bases from V and 0 bases from J, leaving 13 bases between. From germline, CDR1 is LGHDT and CDR2 YNNKEL (reference sequence). This CDR3 comprises 14 residues. This CDR3 is CASIHLSSSYEQYF. CDR3 nucleotides: TGTGCCAGCATCCATCTTAGTAGCTCCTACGAGCAGTACTTC.

This chain uses TRBV11-2 with TRBJ2-1, with 13 bases fitting TRBD2. J was trimmed by 9 bases and V by 1 base; bases with no gene match: 9. Germline CDR1 is SGHAT and CDR2 is FQNNGV. The CDR3 is 17 residues long. CDR3 bases: TGTGCCAGCAGCTTAGGGGGACTAGCGGGACCTCGGGGTGAGCAGTTCTTC. Translation: CASSLGGLAGPRGEQFF.

This clonotype has only a few counts. This chain uses TRBV20-1 with TRBJ2-2, with D unclear. Germline-derived CDR1 and CDR2 are DFQATT and SNEGSKA (reference sequence). The CDR3 covers 13 residues. Trimming removed 3 bases at V and 6 bases at J, with 11 bases between. This chain's CDR3 is CSARDRLAGELFF. Here the CDR3 DNA reads TGCAGTGCTAGGGACCGCCTAGCCGGGGAGCTGTTTTTT.

This clonotype occurred many times. The rearrangement uses TRBV29-1 and TRBJ2-5, with D uncertain. CDR1 SQVTM and CDR2 ANQGSEA come from the germline V gene. V lost 8 bases and J 4 bases, leaving 14 bases between the germline ends. The CDR3 has 12 amino acids. CDR3 DNA sequence: TGCAGCACTTTCCCAGGCGGAGAGACCCAGTACTTC. Protein: CSTFPGGETQYF. The full variable domain, completed using reference TRBV29-1 and TRBJ2-5, is SAVISQKPSRDICQRGTSLTIQCQVDSQVTMMFWYRQQPGQSLTLIATANQGSEATYESGFVIDKFPISRPNLTFSTLTVSNMSPEDSSIYLCSTFPGGETQYFGPGTRLLVL.

This clonotype was seen many times. V is TRBV7-6 and J is TRBJ2-3; the D gene is possibly TRBD2 (6 bases). The CDR3 is 13 amino acids. The germline V gene encodes CDR1 SGHVS and CDR2 FNYEAQ. Trimming left V 3 bases short and J 4 bases short, with 8 bases between. The CDR3 bases are TGTGCCAGCAGCTTCGGAGGGGCAGATACGCAGTATTTT. Translating gives CASSFGGADTQYF.